Below, 9 T cell receptor beta chains from the same sample are listed, as sequenced in a study of T cell responses to AZD1222 COVID-19 vaccine. The assay was immunoSEQ multiplex PCR, and TCRdb's table has in-frame clones only and misses some. The profile shows about 88,000 clones, roughly 89% of them singletons. The sequencing used peripheral blood, collected on day 0 of AZD1222 vaccination. These receptors all stem from an adult in good health.

The rearrangement joins TRBV29-1 to TRBJ2-5, with 7 bases identical to TRBD1. Germline V gives CDR1 SQVTM, CDR2 ANQGSEA. Trimming at V came to 4 bases and at J to 5 bases, leaving 4 bases not matched to a gene. This CDR3 region has 12 residues. The CDR3 protein is CSVGTTGETQYF. DNA of the CDR3: TGCAGCGTTGGGACGACAGGGGAGACCCAGTACTTC.

The CDR3 sequence: CASSYSISGNTIYF. CDR3 sequence (DNA): TGTGCCAGTAGTTACAGCATCTCTGGAAACACCATATATTTT. The rearrangement links TRBV19 to TRBJ1-3; D ambiguous. The CDR3 spans 14 residues. With 5 bases removed from V and 0 bases from J, the gap between germline ends came to 8 bases. CDR1 LNHDA and CDR2 SQIVND come from the germline V gene (reference sequence).

The J gene is TRBJ1-5, the V gene TRBV19; tentative D call: TRBD1 (5 bases). V was shortened by 6 bases and J by 7 bases, with 22 bases between the two germline ends. Germline CDR1 reads LNHDA; CDR2 reads SQIVND (reference sequence). The CDR3 is made up of 16 amino acids. The CDR3 loop reads CASSPTGAGGFQPQHF. CDR3 nucleotides: TGTGCCAGTAGCCCAACCGGGGCGGGAGGTTTCCAGCCCCAGCATTTT.

The chain is built from TRBV4-2 and TRBJ2-2; TRBD2 matches 7 bases. This CDR3 comprises 17 residues. The germline V gene has CDR1 LGHNA and CDR2 YNFKEQ. The trim removed 4 bases at V and 0 bases at J, leaving 8 bases unmatched. This CDR3 is CASSPRDSGPNTGELFF. The CDR3 DNA is TGTGCCAGCAGCCCCCGGGATAGCGGGCCGAACACCGGGGAGCTGTTTTTT.

The rearrangement uses TRBV19 and TRBJ2-7; D not certain. Germline CDR1 is LNHDA and CDR2 is SQIVND (reference sequence). With 8 bases removed from V and 2 bases from J, the gap between germline ends came to 13 bases. This CDR3 has 13 residues. Here the CDR3 reads CASAALGTYEQYF. The CDR3 bases are TGTGCCAGTGCCGCTTTGGGGACCTACGAGCAGTACTTC.

The chain has TRBV7-9 and TRBJ2-3; D remains ambiguous. Trimming removed 1 base at V and 5 bases at J, with 7 bases between. CDR1 and CDR2 (germline): SEHNR, FQNEAQ (reference sequence). This CDR3 comprises 13 residues. CDR3 nucleotide sequence: TGTGCCAGCAGCTTAGGAGGTAAAGATACGCAGTATTTT. Translating it yields CASSLGGKDTQYF.

V gene TRBV7-9 combines with J gene TRBJ2-1; a weak D match, TRBD2 (5 bases). Between the trimmed V and J ends, which lost 5 bases and 3 bases, there was a span of 8 bases. CDR1 SEHNR and CDR2 FQNEAQ come from the germline V gene (reference sequence). The CDR3 totals 13 residues. In nucleotides, the CDR3 is TGTGCCAGCAGCAGAGGGAACTACAATGAGCAGTTCTTC. Translated, it gives CASSRGNYNEQFF.

The CDR3 sequence is CARGTGFSGNTIYF. The CDR3 nucleotides are TGTGCCAGGGGGACAGGTTTCTCTGGAAACACCATATATTTT. The V gene is TRBV30, the J gene TRBJ1-3; 8 nucleotides match TRBD1. Germline trimming cut 8 bases from V and 0 bases from J; bases unmatched to any gene: 6. From germline, CDR1 is GTSNPN and CDR2 SVGIG (reference sequence). The CDR3 is 14 amino acids. Full variable domain (remainder filled in from reference TRBV30 and TRBJ1-3): SQTIHQWPATLVQPVGSPLSLECTVEGTSNPNLYWYRQAAGRGLQLLFYSVGIGQISSEVPQNLSASRPQDRQFILSSKKLLLSDSGFYLCARGTGFSGNTIYFGEGSWLTVV.

The rearrangement links TRBV6-5 to TRBJ2-7; D is undetermined. Germline V gives CDR1 MNHEY, CDR2 SVGAGI. V was clipped by 6 bases and J by 4 bases, with 13 bases between them. The CDR3 is made up of 13 amino acids. This CDR3 is CASSQQTRYEQYF. The CDR3 DNA reads TGTGCCAGCAGCCAACAGACGAGGTACGAGCAGTACTTC.